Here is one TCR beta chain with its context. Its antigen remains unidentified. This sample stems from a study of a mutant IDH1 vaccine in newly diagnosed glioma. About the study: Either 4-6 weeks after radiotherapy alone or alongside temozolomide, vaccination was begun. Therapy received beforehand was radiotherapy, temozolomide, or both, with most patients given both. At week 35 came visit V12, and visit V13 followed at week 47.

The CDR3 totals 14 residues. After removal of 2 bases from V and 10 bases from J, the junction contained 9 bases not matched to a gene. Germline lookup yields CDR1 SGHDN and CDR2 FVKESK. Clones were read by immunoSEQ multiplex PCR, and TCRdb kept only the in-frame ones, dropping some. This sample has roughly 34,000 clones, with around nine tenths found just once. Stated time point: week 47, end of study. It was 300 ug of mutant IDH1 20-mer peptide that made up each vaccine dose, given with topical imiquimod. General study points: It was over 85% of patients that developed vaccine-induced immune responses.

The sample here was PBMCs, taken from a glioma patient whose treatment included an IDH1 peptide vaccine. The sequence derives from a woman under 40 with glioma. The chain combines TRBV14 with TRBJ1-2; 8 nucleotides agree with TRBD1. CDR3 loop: CASSQNRGSGDYTF. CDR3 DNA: TGTGCCAGCAGCCAAAACAGGGGGAGCGGGGACTACACCTTC.